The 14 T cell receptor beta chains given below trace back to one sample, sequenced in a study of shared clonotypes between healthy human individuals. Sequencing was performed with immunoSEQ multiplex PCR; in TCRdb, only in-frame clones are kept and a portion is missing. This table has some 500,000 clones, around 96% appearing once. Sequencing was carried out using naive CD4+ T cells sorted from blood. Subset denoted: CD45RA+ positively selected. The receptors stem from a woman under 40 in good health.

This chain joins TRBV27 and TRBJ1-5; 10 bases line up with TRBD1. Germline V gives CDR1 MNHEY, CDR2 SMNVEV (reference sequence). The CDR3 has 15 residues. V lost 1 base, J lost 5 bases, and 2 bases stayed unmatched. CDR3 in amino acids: CASSLWGTGDQPQHF. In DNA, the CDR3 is TGTGCCAGCAGTTTATGGGGGACAGGGGATCAGCCCCAGCATTTT.

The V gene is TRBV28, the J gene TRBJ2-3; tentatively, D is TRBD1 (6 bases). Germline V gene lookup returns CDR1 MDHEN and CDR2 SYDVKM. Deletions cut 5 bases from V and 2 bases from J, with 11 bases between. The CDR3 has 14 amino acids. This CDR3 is CASSTRTATDTQYF. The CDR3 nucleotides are TGTGCCAGCAGTACCCGGACAGCCACAGATACGCAGTATTTT.

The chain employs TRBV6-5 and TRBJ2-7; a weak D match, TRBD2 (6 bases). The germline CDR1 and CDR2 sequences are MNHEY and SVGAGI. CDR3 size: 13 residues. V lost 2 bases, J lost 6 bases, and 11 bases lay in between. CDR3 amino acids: CASSYGGPGEQYF. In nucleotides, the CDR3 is TGTGCCAGCAGTTACGGAGGGCCTGGCGAGCAGTACTTC.

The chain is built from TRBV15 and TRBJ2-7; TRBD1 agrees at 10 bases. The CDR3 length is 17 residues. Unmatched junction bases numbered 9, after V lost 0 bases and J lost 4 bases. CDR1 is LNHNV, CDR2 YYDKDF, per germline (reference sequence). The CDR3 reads CATSRESPRDRGYEQYF. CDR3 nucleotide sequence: TGTGCCACCAGCAGAGAATCCCCCCGGGACAGGGGATACGAGCAGTACTTC.

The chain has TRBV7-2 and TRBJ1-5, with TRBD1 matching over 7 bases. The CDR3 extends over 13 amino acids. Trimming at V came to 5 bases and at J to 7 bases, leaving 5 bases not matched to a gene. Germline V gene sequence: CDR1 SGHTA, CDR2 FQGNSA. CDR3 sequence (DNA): TGTGCCAGCAGCCCAGACAGGGTGCAGCCCCAGCATTTT. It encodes CASSPDRVQPQHF.

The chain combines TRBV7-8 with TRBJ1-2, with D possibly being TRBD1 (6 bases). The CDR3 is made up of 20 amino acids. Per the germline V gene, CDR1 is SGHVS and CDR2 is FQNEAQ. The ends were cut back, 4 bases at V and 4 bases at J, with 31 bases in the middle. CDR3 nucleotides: TGTGCCAGCAGCTCGTATTACACTCGGGACAACCGGGTCGAAGTCTATGGCTACACCTTC. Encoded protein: CASSSYYTRDNRVEVYGYTF.

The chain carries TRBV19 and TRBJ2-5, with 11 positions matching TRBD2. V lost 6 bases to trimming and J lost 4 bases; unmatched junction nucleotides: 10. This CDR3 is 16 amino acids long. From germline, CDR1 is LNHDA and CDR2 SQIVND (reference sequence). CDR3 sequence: CASSLGTSGLGETQYF. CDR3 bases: TGTGCCAGTAGCCTTGGGACTAGCGGATTAGGAGAGACCCAGTACTTC.

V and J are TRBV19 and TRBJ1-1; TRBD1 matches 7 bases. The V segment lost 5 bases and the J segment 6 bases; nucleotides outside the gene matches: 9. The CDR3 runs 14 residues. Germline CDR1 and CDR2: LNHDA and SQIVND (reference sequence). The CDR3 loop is CASSSSGGRSEAFF. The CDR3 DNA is TGTGCCAGTAGTTCTTCAGGGGGTAGGTCTGAAGCTTTCTTT.

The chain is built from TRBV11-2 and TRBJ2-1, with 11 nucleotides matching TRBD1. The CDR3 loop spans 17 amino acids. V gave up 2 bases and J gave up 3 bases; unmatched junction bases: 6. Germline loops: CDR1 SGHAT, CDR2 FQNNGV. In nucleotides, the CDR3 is TGTGCCAGCAGCTTAACTAGGGGACAGGGGGTCTACAATGAGCAGTTCTTC. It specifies CASSLTRGQGVYNEQFF.

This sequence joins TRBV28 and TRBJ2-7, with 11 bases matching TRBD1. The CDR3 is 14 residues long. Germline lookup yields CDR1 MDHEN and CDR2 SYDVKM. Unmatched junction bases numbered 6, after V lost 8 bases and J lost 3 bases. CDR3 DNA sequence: TGTGCCAGCGTTTCCGGGACAGGGGGCTACGAGCAGTACTTC. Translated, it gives CASVSGTGGYEQYF.

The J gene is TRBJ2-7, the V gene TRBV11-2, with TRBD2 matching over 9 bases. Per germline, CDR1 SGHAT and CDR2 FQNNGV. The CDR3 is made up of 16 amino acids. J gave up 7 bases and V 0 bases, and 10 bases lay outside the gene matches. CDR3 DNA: TGTGCCAGCAGCTTAGATCAGGTAGCGGGAGTGGAAGAGCAGTACTTC. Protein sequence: CASSLDQVAGVEEQYF.

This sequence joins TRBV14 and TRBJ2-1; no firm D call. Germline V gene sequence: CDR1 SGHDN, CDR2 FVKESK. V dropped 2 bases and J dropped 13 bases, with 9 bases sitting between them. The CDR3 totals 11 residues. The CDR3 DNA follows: TGTGCCAGCAGCCAATCCGCGCTCCAGTTCTTC. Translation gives CASSQSALQFF.

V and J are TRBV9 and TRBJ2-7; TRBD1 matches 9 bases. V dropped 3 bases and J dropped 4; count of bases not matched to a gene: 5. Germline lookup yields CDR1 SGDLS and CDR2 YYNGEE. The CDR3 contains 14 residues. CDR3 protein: CASSAGQGLYEQYF. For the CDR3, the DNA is TGTGCCAGCAGCGCGGGACAGGGTCTTTACGAGCAGTACTTC.

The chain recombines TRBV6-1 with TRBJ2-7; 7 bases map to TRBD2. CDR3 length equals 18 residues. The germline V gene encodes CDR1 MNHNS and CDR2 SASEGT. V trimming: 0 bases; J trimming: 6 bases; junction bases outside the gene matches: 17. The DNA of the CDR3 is TGTGCCAGCAGTGAAGCCCATAGCGGGTCCACGGGGCGTCTCGAGCAGTACTTC. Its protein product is CASSEAHSGSTGRLEQYF.